This TCR beta chain was identified in a study of control samples from healthy donors and cancer patients. The CDR3 is made up of 15 amino acids. V lost 5 bases and J lost 4; bases outside the gene matches: 1. Germline V gives CDR1 SGHTA, CDR2 FQGTGA. The data were produced by immunoSEQ multiplex PCR, yet TCRdb's version contains in-frame clones alone and is incomplete. Of roughly 58,000 clones in the sample, 80% to 90% were seen once. The sequencing sample was made of PBMCs. V is TRBV7-3 and J is TRBJ2-3, with 15 bases fitting TRBD2. The sequence was collected from an older woman with lung cancer. CDR3 DNA: TGTGCCAGCAGCCGGACTAGCGGGGGGGCAGATACGCAGTATTTT. Translated: CASSRTSGGADTQYF.